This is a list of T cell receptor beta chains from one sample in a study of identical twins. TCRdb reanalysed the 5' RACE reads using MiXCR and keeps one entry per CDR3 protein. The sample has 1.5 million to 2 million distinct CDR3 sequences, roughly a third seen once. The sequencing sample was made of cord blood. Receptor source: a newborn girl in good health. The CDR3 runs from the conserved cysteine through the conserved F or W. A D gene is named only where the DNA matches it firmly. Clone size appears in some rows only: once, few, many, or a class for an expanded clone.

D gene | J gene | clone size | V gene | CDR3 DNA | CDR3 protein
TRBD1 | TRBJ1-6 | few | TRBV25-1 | TGTGCCAGCAGAATAGGGACAGGGAATAATTCACCCCTCCACTTT | CASRIGTGNNSPLHF
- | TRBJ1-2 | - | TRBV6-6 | TGTGCCAGCAGGATAACGGGGGGCGGTGATGGCTACACCTTC | CASRITGGGDGYTF
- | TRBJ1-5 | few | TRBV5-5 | TGTGCCAGCAGCCCACCTTCAGGGAATCAGCCCCAGCATTTT | CASSPPSGNQPQHF
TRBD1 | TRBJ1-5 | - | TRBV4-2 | TGTGCCAGCAGCCAGGGGACAGGGAATAGCAATCAGCCCCAGCATTTT | CASSQGTGNSNQPQHF
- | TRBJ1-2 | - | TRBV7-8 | TGTGCCAGCAGCACACGAGGATATGGCTACACCTTC | CASSTRGYGYTF
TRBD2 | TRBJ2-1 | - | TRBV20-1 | TGCAGTGCTAAGCGGGACTCCTACAATGAGCAGTTCTTC | CSAKRDSYNEQFF
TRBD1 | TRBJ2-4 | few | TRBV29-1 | TGCAGCGTGATGACAGGGGGAAACATTCAGTACTTC | CSVMTGGNIQYF
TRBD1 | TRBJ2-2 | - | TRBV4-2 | TGTGCCAGCAGCCAACGATTACAGGGGGCCGGGGAGCTGTTTTTT | CASSQRLQGAGELFF
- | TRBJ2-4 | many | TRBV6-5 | TGTGCCAGCAGTCACTCGGGGCTAGTAGTCTTAGGCAAAAACATTCAGTACTTC | CASSHSGLVVLGKNIQYF
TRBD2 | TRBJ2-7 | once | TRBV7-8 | TGTGTCAGCAGCTTAGGTTCTAGCGGGAGTTCCTACGAGCAGTACTTC | CVSSLGSSGSSYEQYF
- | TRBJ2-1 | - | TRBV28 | TGTGCCAGCAGCCCCGGGTGGGCGTCGAATGAGCAGTTCTTC | CASSPGWASNEQFF
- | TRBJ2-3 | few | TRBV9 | TGTGCCAGCAGCGTCCAGGCGGGGGCCCGCACAGATACGCAGTATTTT | CASSVQAGARTDTQYF
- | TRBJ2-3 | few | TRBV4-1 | TGCGCCAGCAGCCAGAAGGGAACAGGAGATACGCAGTATTTT | CASSQKGTGDTQYF
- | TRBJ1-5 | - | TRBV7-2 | TGTGCCAGCAGCTTAGCACGGGGTCTTAGCAATCAGCCCCAGCATTTT | CASSLARGLSNQPQHF
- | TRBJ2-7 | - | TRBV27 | TGTGCCAGCCCTTATAGCGTCACCGGAGAATCGCACGAGCAGTACTTC | CASPYSVTGESHEQYF
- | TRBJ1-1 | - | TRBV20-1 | TGCAGTGCTAGTGATAGGGAGCGGGGCACTGAAGCTTTCTTT | CSASDRERGTEAFF
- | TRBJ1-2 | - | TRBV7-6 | TGTGCCAGCAGCCCGCGAGAAAGGGATGGCTACACCTTC | CASSPRERDGYTF
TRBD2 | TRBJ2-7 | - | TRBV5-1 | TGCGCCAGCTACCCACGCTCGCGACTAGCTTCCTCCTACGAGCAGTACTTC | CASYPRSRLASSYEQYF
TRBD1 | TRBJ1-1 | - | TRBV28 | TGTGCCAGCAGTTTATTACTATACCAGGGACAGCCAAACACTGAAGCTTTCTTT | CASSLLLYQGQPNTEAFF
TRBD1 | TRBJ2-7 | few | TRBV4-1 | TGCGCCAGCAGCCAAGGGATCCAGGGACAGCGTAGCTCCTACGAGCAGTACTTC | CASSQGIQGQRSSYEQYF
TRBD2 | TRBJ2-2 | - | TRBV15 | TGTGCCACCAGCAGAGACCTAGCGGCGAACACCGGGGAGCTGTTTTTT | CATSRDLAANTGELFF
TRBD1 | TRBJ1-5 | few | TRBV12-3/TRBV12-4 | TGTGCCAGCAGCCTTCCGGGACAGGGATATCAGCCCCAGCATTTT | CASSLPGQGYQPQHF
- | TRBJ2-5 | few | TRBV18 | TGTGCCAGCTCACCCATCGAGGGGACCCAGTACTTC | CASSPIEGTQYF
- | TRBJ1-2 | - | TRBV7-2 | TGTGCCAGCAGCTTGGGGGATCCCCCCTATGGCTACACCTTC | CASSLGDPPYGYTF
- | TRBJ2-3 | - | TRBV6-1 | TGTGCCAGCAGTGAAGGGCCATGGATAGATACGCAGTATTTT | CASSEGPWIDTQYF
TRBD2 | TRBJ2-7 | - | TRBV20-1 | TGCAGTGCCCCCCCCGCAATAGCGGGGGGGCAATATGAGCAGTACTTC | CSAPPAIAGGQYEQYF
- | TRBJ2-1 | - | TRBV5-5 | TGTGCCAGCAGCTTGCCCGGGACTCTAAGCTCCTACAATGAGCAGTTCTTC | CASSLPGTLSSYNEQFF
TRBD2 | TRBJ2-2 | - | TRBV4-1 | TGCGCCAGCAGCTTCGTGGTAGCGGGAGGGCCGACCACCGGGGAGCTGTTTTTT | CASSFVVAGGPTTGELFF
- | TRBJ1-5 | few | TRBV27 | TGTGCCAGTGGAAACAGGGAGGGGGGCAATCAGCCCCAGCATTTT | CASGNREGGNQPQHF
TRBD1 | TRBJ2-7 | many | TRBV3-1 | TGTGCCAGCAGCCAGGGGACAGGTCCCTACGAGCAGTACTTC | CASSQGTGPYEQYF
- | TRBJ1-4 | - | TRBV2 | TGTGCCAGCAGTGAATCCAGGGAGGGGAAAAAACTGTTTTTT | CASSESREGKKLFF
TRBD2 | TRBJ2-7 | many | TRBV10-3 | TGTGCCATCAGCCCGGGACTACTATACGAGCAGTACTTC | CAISPGLLYEQYF
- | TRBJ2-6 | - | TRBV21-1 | TGTGCCAGCAGCAAAATGGGGGACAGGGCTGGGGCCAACGTCCTGACTTTC | CASSKMGDRAGANVLTF
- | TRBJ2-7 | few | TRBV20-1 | TGCAGTGCTAGAGGGGTCGAAAGGGGTCCCTACGAGCAGTACTTC | CSARGVERGPYEQYF
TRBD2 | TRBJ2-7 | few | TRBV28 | TGTGCCAGCAGTTCGACTAGCGGGACGAGGAACGAGCAGTACTTC | CASSSTSGTRNEQYF
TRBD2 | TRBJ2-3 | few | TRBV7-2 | TGTGCCAGCAGCTTAGAACTAGCGGGAGGGGGTACGCAGTATTTT | CASSLELAGGGTQYF
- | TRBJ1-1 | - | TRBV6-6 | TGTGCCAGCAGCAGTCCTGTATGGACTTTCATGAACACTGAAGCTTTCTTT | CASSSPVWTFMNTEAFF
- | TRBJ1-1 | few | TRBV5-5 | TGTGCCAGCAGCTATAACTGGGGGATGAGCACTGAAGCTTTCTTT | CASSYNWGMSTEAFF
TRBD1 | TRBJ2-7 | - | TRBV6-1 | TGTGCCAGCTCAGTGACAGGGTTTGGAGTTTACGAGCAGTACTTC | CASSVTGFGVYEQYF
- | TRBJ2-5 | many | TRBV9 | TGTGCCAGCAGCGTAGGGGGACGCCTACAAGAGACCCAGTACTTC | CASSVGGRLQETQYF
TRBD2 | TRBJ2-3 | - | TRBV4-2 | TGTGCCAGCAGCTGGCGGACTAGCGGGGGGACAGATACGCAGTATTTT | CASSWRTSGGTDTQYF
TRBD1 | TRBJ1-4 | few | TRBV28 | TGTGCCAGCAGACCGACAGGGTCTAATGAAAAACTGTTTTTT | CASRPTGSNEKLFF
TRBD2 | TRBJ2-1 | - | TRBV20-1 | TGCAGTGCCATACTAGCGCCTTCCTACAATGAGCAGTTCTTC | CSAILAPSYNEQFF
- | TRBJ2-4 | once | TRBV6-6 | TGTGCCAGCAGTCCACCTTCCCGCGGAAACATTCAGTACTTC | CASSPPSRGNIQYF
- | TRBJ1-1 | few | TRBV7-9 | TGTGCCAGCAGCTTAGTTACAGGGCTCGGCACTGAAGCTTTCTTT | CASSLVTGLGTEAFF
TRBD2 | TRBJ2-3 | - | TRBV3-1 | TGTGCCAGCAGCCAGCCGGGGACTATCACAGATACGCAGTATTTT | CASSQPGTITDTQYF
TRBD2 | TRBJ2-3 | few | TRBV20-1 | TGCAGTGCTAGAGACGTGACTAGCGGGAGAGATACGCAGTATTTT | CSARDVTSGRDTQYF
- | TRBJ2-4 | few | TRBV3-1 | TGTGCCAGCAGTTATGCGGGCGAGGTGGACATTCAGTACTTC | CASSYAGEVDIQYF
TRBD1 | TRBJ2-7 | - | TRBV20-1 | TGCAGTCCACAGGGACAGGGGGCCTACGAGCAGTACTTC | CSPQGQGAYEQYF
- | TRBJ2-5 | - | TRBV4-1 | TGCGCCAGCAGCCACCTCTCTGACTTC | CASSHLSDF
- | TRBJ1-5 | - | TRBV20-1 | TGCAGTGCCCGTCGACCGGGGGCGGGCAATCAGCCCCAGCATTTT | CSARRPGAGNQPQHF